A selection of T cell receptor beta chains follows, all from one sample in a study of tumor-infiltrating lymphocytes in primary liver carcinoma. TCRdb processed the multiplex PCR reads anew with MiXCR; each CDR3 protein has one entry. The sample has some 110,000 distinct CDR3 sequences, around 64% seen once. The sequencing input was liver tumor tissue from sampling region 3. The receptors stem from a woman aged 55-69 years with primary liver carcinoma and hepatitis B virus infection. The CDR3 runs from the conserved cysteine through the conserved F or W. A D gene is named only where the DNA matches it firmly. Clone sizes are given selectively: once, few, many, or a class where the clone is expanded.

abundance: many; d_gene: TRBD2; v_gene: TRBV5-4; j_gene: TRBJ2-5; CDR3nt: TGTGCCAGCAGCTTGGTGGGGGGGGGTGCGGAGACCCAGTACTTC; CDR3aa: CASSLVGGGAETQYF
abundance: -; d_gene: -; v_gene: TRBV29-1; j_gene: TRBJ2-3; CDR3nt: TGCAGCGCCTCGAGCGGGAGCAGGACAGGTACGCGGTATTTT; CDR3aa: CSASSGSRTGTRYF
abundance: -; d_gene: -; v_gene: TRBV2; j_gene: TRBJ2-1; CDR3nt: TGTGCCAGCAGTGAATTTTCTTACAGGACTGGTTTGTTCTTC; CDR3aa: CASSEFSYRTGLFF
abundance: -; d_gene: TRBD2; v_gene: TRBV4-1; j_gene: TRBJ2-1; CDR3nt: TGCACCAGCAACACTCTAGCGGGTTCCAACAATGAGCAGTTCTTC; CDR3aa: CTSNTLAGSNNEQFF
abundance: -; d_gene: TRBD1; v_gene: TRBV6-5; j_gene: TRBJ2-7; CDR3nt: TGTGCCGGCAGTTACTACAGGGGAGTGGGTTACGAGCAGTATTTC; CDR3aa: CAGSYYRGVGYEQYF
abundance: -; d_gene: -; v_gene: TRBV11-2; j_gene: TRBJ2-1; CDR3nt: TGTGCCAGCAGCTTAGCAATGGGAGTGCCCTACAATGAGCAGTTATTC; CDR3aa: CASSLAMGVPYNEQLF
abundance: -; d_gene: -; v_gene: TRBV9; j_gene: TRBJ2-2; CDR3nt: TGTGCCAGCAGTATTAGCGGAAACACCAGGGAGCTGTTTTTT; CDR3aa: CASSISGNTRELFF
abundance: -; d_gene: -; v_gene: TRBV11-1; j_gene: TRBJ2-7; CDR3nt: TGTCCCAGCAGCTTAGCGCCGGGGGCAGGAGGCTACGAGCAGTACTTT; CDR3aa: CPSSLAPGAGGYEQYF
abundance: -; d_gene: -; v_gene: TRBV6-5; j_gene: TRBJ2-6; CDR3nt: TGTGCCAGCAGTTTAGACGGGTCTAGGGCCAACGTCCTAACTTTC; CDR3aa: CASSLDGSRANVLTF
abundance: many; d_gene: -; v_gene: TRBV29-1; j_gene: TRBJ2-7; CDR3nt: TGCAGCGTCCGACCCGCCGACCGGGCCTACGAGCAGTACTTC; CDR3aa: CSVRPADRAYEQYF
abundance: few; d_gene: TRBD2; v_gene: TRBV15; j_gene: TRBJ2-1; CDR3nt: TGTGCCACCAGCAGGTTTGCGGGAGGAGGGCACAATGAGCAGTTCTTC; CDR3aa: CATSRFAGGGHNEQFF
abundance: many; d_gene: TRBD1; v_gene: TRBV5-4; j_gene: TRBJ1-5; CDR3nt: TGTGCCAGCAGCCTAACCGGGACAGGGACCCACAGGCCCCAGCATTTT; CDR3aa: CASSLTGTGTHRPQHF
abundance: -; d_gene: TRBD2; v_gene: TRBV6-8; j_gene: TRBJ2-1; CDR3nt: TGTGCCAGCAGAGGGACTAGCGTTAGGGGAGAGCAGTTCTTC; CDR3aa: CASRGTSVRGEQFF
abundance: -; d_gene: TRBD2; v_gene: TRBV11-2; j_gene: TRBJ2-2; CDR3nt: TGTGCCAGCAGCTTCCTAGCGGGAGTGGGCACCGGGGAGTTGTCTTTT; CDR3aa: CASSFLAGVGTGELSF
abundance: -; d_gene: -; v_gene: TRBV6-1; j_gene: TRBJ1-1; CDR3nt: TGTGCCAGCAGTGAAGTTGGGACGTTGCCCATATTT; CDR3aa: CASSEVGTLPIF
abundance: -; d_gene: -; v_gene: TRBV6-1; j_gene: TRBJ1-1; CDR3nt: TGTGCCATCACTGAAGTTCGGGGTAACACTGAAGCTTTCTTT; CDR3aa: CAITEVRGNTEAFF
abundance: once; d_gene: -; v_gene: TRBV6-7; j_gene: TRBJ1-5; CDR3nt: TGTGCCAGCAGTTGTGACAGTCGTAGTAATCGGCCCCAGCATTTT; CDR3aa: CASSCDSRSNRPQHF
abundance: -; d_gene: -; v_gene: TRBV5-1; j_gene: TRBJ2-3; CDR3nt: TGCGCCTGCACCGACTACTCCACTGATATGCAGTATTTT; CDR3aa: CACTDYSTDMQYF
abundance: -; d_gene: -; v_gene: TRBV6-5; j_gene: TRBJ2-1; CDR3nt: TGTGCCGGTAGTCCGGGACTCTCTAGGAATGAGCAGTTCTTC; CDR3aa: CAGSPGLSRNEQFF
abundance: -; d_gene: -; v_gene: TRBV6-1; j_gene: TRBJ2-5; CDR3nt: TGTGCCAGCTCTGAGACGGCACTCTCATACAGTTACTTC; CDR3aa: CASSETALSYSYF
abundance: -; d_gene: -; v_gene: TRBV11-2; j_gene: TRBJ2-7; CDR3nt: TGTGTCAACAGCTTAGATACAGGCCTAGGGTACGAGCAGTACTTC; CDR3aa: CVNSLDTGLGYEQYF
abundance: many; d_gene: -; v_gene: TRBV5-5; j_gene: TRBJ2-1; CDR3nt: TGTGCCAGCAGCCTTTTGCGAGGGAGCTCCTACAATGAGCAGTTCTTC; CDR3aa: CASSLLRGSSYNEQFF
abundance: -; d_gene: TRBD1; v_gene: TRBV30; j_gene: TRBJ1-5; CDR3nt: TGTGCCTGGAGCGGGGGGACAGCGTTGGCAAGTCAGCCCCAGCATTTT; CDR3aa: CAWSGGTALASQPQHF
abundance: -; d_gene: -; v_gene: TRBV10-1; j_gene: TRBJ2-1; CDR3nt: TGCGCCAGCAGTGAGACGTCCGGGCGATACATTGAGCAGCTCTTC; CDR3aa: CASSETSGRYIEQLF
abundance: -; d_gene: -; v_gene: TRBV11-2; j_gene: TRBJ2-2; CDR3nt: TGTGCCAACAGTTTAGTGGGGGGAGCGAGGAACACCGGGGAGCTGTTTTTT; CDR3aa: CANSLVGGARNTGELFF
abundance: many; d_gene: -; v_gene: TRBV29-1; j_gene: TRBJ2-3; CDR3nt: TGCAGCGTGGCCTATGGATCCACAGATACGCAGTATTTT; CDR3aa: CSVAYGSTDTQYF
abundance: many; d_gene: TRBD1; v_gene: TRBV11-2; j_gene: TRBJ1-4; CDR3nt: TGTGCCAGCAGCTACGGGACAGGGAGAAATGAAAAACTGTTTTTT; CDR3aa: CASSYGTGRNEKLFF
abundance: -; d_gene: -; v_gene: TRBV28; j_gene: TRBJ2-2; CDR3nt: TGTGCCGGCAGTTCCAGTGTCACCGGGGAACTGTTTTTT; CDR3aa: CAGSSSVTGELFF
abundance: -; d_gene: TRBD1; v_gene: TRBV28; j_gene: TRBJ2-4; CDR3nt: TGTGCCAGTAGTACAACCCGAAGAGATCCGACAGGGTACAAAAACATTCAGTACTTC; CDR3aa: CASSTTRRDPTGYKNIQYF
abundance: -; d_gene: TRBD1; v_gene: TRBV6-1; j_gene: TRBJ2-3; CDR3nt: TGTGCCATCAGTGACGGAGACAGGGTCACGGATACGCAGTATTTT; CDR3aa: CAISDGDRVTDTQYF
abundance: -; d_gene: -; v_gene: TRBV11-3; j_gene: TRBJ2-1; CDR3nt: TGTGCCAGCAGCACCGGGAGCGTAAACAATAAGCAGTTCTTC; CDR3aa: CASSTGSVNNKQFF
abundance: -; d_gene: -; v_gene: TRBV6-5; j_gene: TRBJ2-6; CDR3nt: TGTGCCAGCAGTTACGATACGGGTCCTTCTGGGGCCAACGTCCTGAACTTC; CDR3aa: CASSYDTGPSGANVLNF
abundance: -; d_gene: TRBD2; v_gene: TRBV5-1; j_gene: TRBJ2-3; CDR3nt: TGCGCCAGCAGCTTAATAAAGACTAGCGGGAGAACAGATACGCAGTATTTT; CDR3aa: CASSLIKTSGRTDTQYF
abundance: -; d_gene: -; v_gene: TRBV29-1; j_gene: TRBJ2-1; CDR3nt: TGCAGCGTTGAAGGATTGTGGGATGAGCTGTTCTTC; CDR3aa: CSVEGLWDELFF
abundance: many; d_gene: TRBD2; v_gene: TRBV5-6; j_gene: TRBJ2-1; CDR3nt: TGTGCCAGCAGCTTCCTCCCGCGGGCGGGAGGGTCGGATGAGCAGTTCTTC; CDR3aa: CASSFLPRAGGSDEQFF
abundance: -; d_gene: -; v_gene: TRBV28; j_gene: TRBJ2-7; CDR3nt: TGTGCCAGCACCCAAACCCTTACAGGTTTTCGCTACGAGCAGTACTTC; CDR3aa: CASTQTLTGFRYEQYF
abundance: many; d_gene: -; v_gene: TRBV6-5; j_gene: TRBJ2-7; CDR3nt: TGTGCCAGCAGAAACCTCAGGGGAAGGGCCGAGCAGTACTTC; CDR3aa: CASRNLRGRAEQYF
abundance: many; d_gene: TRBD2; v_gene: TRBV6-5; j_gene: TRBJ2-1; CDR3nt: TGTGCCAGCAGTTCACTAGCGGGAGGGCGGGAAGGTGAGCAGTTCTTC; CDR3aa: CASSSLAGGREGEQFF
abundance: -; d_gene: TRBD1; v_gene: TRBV18; j_gene: TRBJ1-1; CDR3nt: TGTGCCAGCTCTTTACAGGGGACCGGGGCGGCTTTCTTT; CDR3aa: CASSLQGTGAAFF
abundance: -; d_gene: -; v_gene: TRBV29-1; j_gene: TRBJ1-5; CDR3nt: TGCAGCATTGGGGAGAGGAACAATCTGCCCCAGCATTTT; CDR3aa: CSIGERNNLPQHF
abundance: many; d_gene: -; v_gene: TRBV6-5; j_gene: TRBJ2-5; CDR3nt: TGTGCCAGCAGTTACCGCAGGTCAGAGACCCAGTACTTC; CDR3aa: CASSYRRSETQYF
abundance: -; d_gene: -; v_gene: TRBV11-2; j_gene: TRBJ2-1; CDR3nt: TGTGCCAGCAGCTTAAGGGGACCAGGACGGAGCTTCTACAATGAGCAGTTCTTC; CDR3aa: CASSLRGPGRSFYNEQFF
abundance: few; d_gene: -; v_gene: TRBV6-5; j_gene: TRBJ2-3; CDR3nt: TGTGCCGGCAGTTACACACCTAACGGCGCAGATACGCAGTATTTT; CDR3aa: CAGSYTPNGADTQYF
abundance: many; d_gene: TRBD2; v_gene: TRBV11-2; j_gene: TRBJ2-7; CDR3nt: TGTGCCAGCAACTTCCTGACTAGCGGGAGTCAGAAGGGGCACGAGCAGTACTTC; CDR3aa: CASNFLTSGSQKGHEQYF
abundance: -; d_gene: -; v_gene: TRBV28; j_gene: TRBJ2-7; CDR3nt: TGTACCAGCAGTTTCTGGACAGTGTACGAGCAGTACTTC; CDR3aa: CTSSFWTVYEQYF